The 25 T cell receptor beta chains below come from one sample, sequenced in a study of T cells in Graves' hyperthyroidism and ophthalmopathy. From RNA transcripts, TCR beta CDR3 regions were amplified. The TCR CDR3 first-round RT-PCR relied on the HTBI primer set. TCRdb recomputed calls from the multiplex PCR reads with MiXCR, one row per CDR3 protein. The sample has more than 300,000 distinct CDR3 sequences, about 18% seen once. Sequenced input: blood. All receptors come from a woman aged 25 to 39 with Graves' hyperthyroidism that later progressed to Graves' ophthalmopathy.

This clonotype occurred many times. The chain recombines TRBV28 with TRBJ2-3; D is unclear. The CDR3 totals 14 residues. V lost 2 bases and J lost 4, with 10 bases in between. CDR1 is MDHEN and CDR2 is SYDVKM in the germline V gene. The CDR3 DNA reads TGTGCCAGCAGTTTAAGGGCAACCCCAGATACGCAGTATTTT. This gives the protein CASSLRATPDTQYF.

This clonotype was recorded many times. The rearrangement joins TRBV20-1 to TRBJ2-1, with TRBD1 matching over 9 bases. Germline V gives CDR1 DFQATT, CDR2 SNEGSKA (reference sequence). The CDR3 loop spans 15 amino acids. J gave up 4 bases and V 6 bases, and 10 bases lay outside the gene matches. CDR3 in DNA: TGCAGTGCCGGAACTCCGGGACAGGGTTACAATGAGCAGTTCTTC. Translated: CSAGTPGQGYNEQFF.

The V and J genes are TRBV18 and TRBJ2-3; TRBD1 might be the D (7 bases). This CDR3 region has 17 residues. Germline values: CDR1 KGHSH, CDR2 LQKENI. Trimming shortened V by 2 bases and J by 4 bases, and 19 bases separated the two germline ends. The CDR3 region is CASSPVTGRLGADTQYF. DNA for the CDR3: TGTGCCAGCTCACCAGTGACAGGGAGGTTAGGCGCAGATACGCAGTATTTT.

The table lists this clonotype with many counts. The rearrangement uses TRBV27 and TRBJ2-3; 9 nucleotides match TRBD2. The J segment lost 2 bases and the V segment lost 6 bases, leaving 15 bases of the junction unmatched. CDR3 length: 18 amino acids. Germline V CDR1 and CDR2: MNHEY, SMNVEV (reference sequence). CDR3 DNA: TGTGCCAGCAGCCCCCTCGGGCCAGCGGGAGGACACACAGATACGCAGTATTTT. The encoded protein is CASSPLGPAGGHTDTQYF.

In the case of this clonotype: This likely comes from a read error, as the CDR3 has no conserved phenylalanine or tryptophan at its end. Written as DNA, the CDR3 is TGCGCCAGCAGCCGTCAGGGTGACACTGAAGCTTTCTTG. Residues: CASSRQGDTEAFL. The chain employs TRBV4-1 and TRBJ1-1; tentatively, D is TRBD1 (5 bases). Germline CDR1 MGHRA, CDR2 YSYEKL. The CDR3 length is 13 residues. V was clipped by 4 bases and J by 3 bases, with 9 bases between them.

There are many counts of this clonotype. This chain links TRBV27 with TRBJ2-6; the D is unclear. The germline V and J ends were trimmed by 5 bases and 0 bases, with 23 bases remaining between them. Germline lookup yields CDR1 MNHEY and CDR2 SMNVEV (reference sequence). The length of the CDR3 is 20 residues. CDR3 residues: CASSPQPLGLALSGANVLTF. CDR3 nucleotide sequence: TGTGCCAGCAGTCCCCAACCCCTAGGTTTAGCCCTCTCTGGGGCCAACGTCCTGACTTTC. The whole variable domain, remainder taken from reference TRBV27 and TRBJ2-6, is EAQVTQNPRYLITVTGKKLTVTCSQNMNHEYMSWYRQDPGLGLRQIYYSMNVEVTDKGDVPEGYKVSRKEKRNFPLILESPSPNQTSLYFCASSPQPLGLALSGANVLTFGAGSRLTVL.

The chain couples TRBV4-1 to TRBJ2-1; 14 positions agree with TRBD2. This CDR3 contains 19 residues. CDR1 and CDR2 (germline): MGHRA, YSYEKL. The junction had 11 bases not matched to a gene; V was cut back by 1 base and J by 6 bases. CDR3 sequence (DNA): TGCGCCAGCAGCCAAGCGGCCCCGGGACTAGCGGGAGTAGCCAATGAGCAGTTCTTC. Translated, it gives CASSQAAPGLAGVANEQFF.

This clonotype has a count of ten or more. This chain uses TRBV10-3 with TRBJ2-5, with TRBD2 matching over 9 bases. Germline assignment: CDR1 ENHRY and CDR2 SYGVKD. V lost 4 bases to trimming and J lost 4 bases; unmatched junction nucleotides: 4. CDR3 length: 14 amino acids. The CDR3 DNA sequence: TGTGCCATCAGTGTATTAGCGGGGGCAGAGACCCAGTACTTC. Residues: CAISVLAGAETQYF.

The chain has TRBV7-4 and TRBJ1-6; 7 nucleotides match TRBD1. The germline gives CDR1 SGHVT, CDR2 SQSDAQ. Losses at the gene ends were 8 bases for V and 11 bases for J; bases not matched to a gene: 15. The CDR3 contains 15 residues. CDR3 in DNA: TGTGCCAGCGCTACCCCCAGGGGGAGGATAACACCCCTCCACTTT. Encoded protein: CASATPRGRITPLHF.

DNA of the CDR3: TGTGCCAGCAGTTTTTCGGACAGGGGGCTAGGTGGAAACACCATATATTTT. Protein: CASSFSDRGLGGNTIYF. The genes are TRBV12-3 or TRBV12-4 and TRBJ1-3, with TRBD1 identical over 11 bases. The length of the CDR3 is 17 residues. Trimming cost V 3 bases and J 3 bases; bases outside gene matches: 7.

Many counts were recorded for this clonotype. This chain joins TRBV28 and TRBJ1-2; 7 bases align to TRBD1. The germline V gene has CDR1 MDHEN and CDR2 SYDVKM. With 7 bases clipped from V and 4 bases from J, the junction kept 6 bases outside the gene matches. This CDR3 comprises 13 residues. CDR3 DNA sequence: TGTGCCAGCACTCTTGGGGACAGCTATGGCTACACCTTC. Its translation is CASTLGDSYGYTF.

The table lists this clonotype with many counts. CDR3 region: CASKVLGLEVQDTQYF. The DNA of the CDR3 is TGTGCCAGCAAAGTCCTCGGACTAGAGGTTCAAGATACGCAGTATTTT. The chain links TRBV2 to TRBJ2-3, with TRBD2 identical over 7 bases. CDR3 length equals 16 residues. CDR1 is SNHLY and CDR2 is FYNNEI in the germline V gene. Trimming cost V 7 bases and J 5 bases; bases outside gene matches: 15.

This clonotype was counted a few times. The chain links TRBV20-1 to TRBJ2-7; 8 nucleotides line up with TRBD1. The CDR3 is 14 residues long. Losses at the gene ends were 6 bases for V and 3 bases for J; bases not matched to a gene: 10. Germline lookup yields CDR1 DFQATT and CDR2 SNEGSKA (reference sequence). CDR3 sequence: CSATDRVFFYEQYF. For the CDR3, the DNA is TGCAGTGCCACGGACAGGGTTTTCTTCTACGAGCAGTACTTC.

This clonotype was observed many times. This rearrangement joins TRBV11-2 to TRBJ1-1; a weak D match, TRBD1 (5 bases). Per germline, CDR1 SGHAT and CDR2 FQNNGV. V was cut by 4 bases and J by 3 bases, with 12 bases left in between. The CDR3 contains 14 residues. CDR3 region: CASSSGAGYTEAFF. Written as DNA, the CDR3 is TGTGCCAGCAGCTCCGGGGCGGGGTACACTGAAGCTTTCTTT.

This clonotype was observed many times. The chain carries TRBV29-1 and TRBJ2-2; TRBD1 agrees at 8 bases. Germline CDR1 and CDR2: SQVTM and ANQGSEA. V shed 3 bases, J shed 0 bases, and the junction held 3 bases outside the gene matches. The CDR3 runs 15 residues. In DNA form, the CDR3 reads TGCAGCGTTGACGCGACAGGGGCGAACACCGGGGAGCTGTTTTTT. It encodes CSVDATGANTGELFF.

This sequence joins TRBV5-6 and TRBJ2-4, with D hard to call. Germline CDR1 reads SGHDT; CDR2 reads YYEEEE. V was cut by 1 base and J by 8 bases, with 13 bases left in between. CDR3 size: 14 residues. The CDR3 DNA reads TGTGCCAGCAGCTTGTTGGCCCACCGGGACATTCAGTACTTC. Its translation: CASSLLAHRDIQYF. The full variable domain, rest sourced from reference TRBV5-6 and TRBJ2-4, is DAGVTQSPTHLIKTRGQQVTLRCSPKSGHDTVSWYQQALGQGPQFIFQYYEEEERQRGNFPDRFSGHQFPNYSSELNVNALLLGDSALYLCASSLLAHRDIQYFGAGTRLSVL.

Concerning this clonotype itself: Given a much more abundant clone one base away, this may be a read error. The genes are TRBV2 and TRBJ1-6; D perhaps matches TRBD1 (5 bases). V was pared by 6 bases and J by 8 bases, with 14 bases between. The CDR3 is 14 amino acids. Germline CDR1 SNHLY, CDR2 FYNNEI. The CDR3 protein is CASRTPGSDSPLHF. For the CDR3, the DNA is TGTGCCAGCAGGACTCCAGGGAGCGATTCACCCCTCCACTTT.

This clonotype was found a few times. The rearrangement links TRBV18 to TRBJ1-5, with D hard to call. The V gene's germline CDR1 is KGHSH and CDR2 LQKENI. Trimming pared 6 bases from V and 5 bases from J, leaving 11 bases between. The CDR3 contains 13 residues. The CDR3 loop reads CASSPSRDQPQHF. The DNA for the CDR3 is TGTGCCAGCTCCCCAAGTAGAGATCAGCCCCAGCATTTT.

This clonotype was observed many times. The chain links TRBV20-1 to TRBJ1-4; D unclear. This CDR3 contains 13 residues. The V gene lost 5 bases and the J gene lost 6 bases, with 13 bases spanning the gap. In germline, CDR1 is DFQATT, CDR2 SNEGSKA (reference sequence). The CDR3 is CSAYSLGDEKLFF. The CDR3 bases are TGCAGTGCTTACAGCCTCGGTGATGAAAAACTGTTTTTT.

At least ten counts were recorded for this clonotype. The chain couples TRBV10-3 to TRBJ2-7; D not certain. Trimming removed 4 bases at V and 2 bases at J, with 12 bases between. From germline, CDR1 is ENHRY and CDR2 SYGVKD. The CDR3 covers 14 residues. The DNA of the CDR3 is TGTGCCATCAGTGCAACTGGGGTGACCTACGAGCAGTACTTC. Its protein is CAISATGVTYEQYF.

This clonotype was seen at least ten times. V gene TRBV2 combines with J gene TRBJ2-7, with TRBD1 identical over 9 bases. V shed 2 bases and J 4 bases; nucleotides not matched to a gene: 6. The CDR3 sequence is 15 residues long. Germline values: CDR1 SNHLY, CDR2 FYNNEI. CDR3 in amino acids: CASSEIKQGAYEQYF. The CDR3 coding sequence is TGTGCCAGCAGTGAAATCAAACAGGGGGCGTACGAGCAGTACTTC.

This clonotype showed up just once. Just one base apart from a much larger clone, this may be a read error. The V and J genes are TRBV7-9 and TRBJ2-1, with 12 bases that match TRBD2. CDR3 length equals 14 residues. Germline V gene data show CDR1 as SEHNR and CDR2 as FQNEAQ (reference sequence). The CDR3 spells CASSLSGLAGGQLF. The CDR3 nucleotides read TGTGCCAGCAGCCTCTCCGGGCTAGCGGGAGGGCAGCTCTTC.

The rearrangement uses TRBV29-1 and TRBJ2-3, with 10 nucleotides matching TRBD2. The CDR3 loop spans 13 amino acids. Germline V gene sequence: CDR1 SQVTM, CDR2 ANQGSEA. J lost 3 bases, V lost 8 bases, and 5 bases had no gene match. CDR3 coding DNA: TGCAGCTCTGGGACTAGCGAAACAGATACGCAGTATTTT. This encodes CSSGTSETDTQYF.

About this clonotype: One end of the junction fails to match germline, which may point to a read error. The chain is built from TRBV18 and TRBJ1-1, with a tentative D call TRBD1 (5 bases). Germline V gene lookup returns CDR1 KGHSH and CDR2 LQKENI. The CDR3 is 14 residues long. The DNA of the CDR3 is TGTGCCGGCTCACTGGCGGGACGGCTCCATGAAGCTTTCTTT. As protein: CAGSLAGRLHEAFF.

There are many counts of this clonotype. The CDR3, as DNA: TGTGCCAGCAGCTTAGTTCCCAGGACGAACACCGGGGAGCTGTTTTTT. This encodes CASSLVPRTNTGELFF. The genes are TRBV11-2 and TRBJ2-2; D unresolved. The germline V gene encodes CDR1 SGHAT and CDR2 FQNNGV. Trimming shortened V by 1 base and J by 0 bases, and 9 bases separated the two germline ends. The CDR3 length is 16 residues.